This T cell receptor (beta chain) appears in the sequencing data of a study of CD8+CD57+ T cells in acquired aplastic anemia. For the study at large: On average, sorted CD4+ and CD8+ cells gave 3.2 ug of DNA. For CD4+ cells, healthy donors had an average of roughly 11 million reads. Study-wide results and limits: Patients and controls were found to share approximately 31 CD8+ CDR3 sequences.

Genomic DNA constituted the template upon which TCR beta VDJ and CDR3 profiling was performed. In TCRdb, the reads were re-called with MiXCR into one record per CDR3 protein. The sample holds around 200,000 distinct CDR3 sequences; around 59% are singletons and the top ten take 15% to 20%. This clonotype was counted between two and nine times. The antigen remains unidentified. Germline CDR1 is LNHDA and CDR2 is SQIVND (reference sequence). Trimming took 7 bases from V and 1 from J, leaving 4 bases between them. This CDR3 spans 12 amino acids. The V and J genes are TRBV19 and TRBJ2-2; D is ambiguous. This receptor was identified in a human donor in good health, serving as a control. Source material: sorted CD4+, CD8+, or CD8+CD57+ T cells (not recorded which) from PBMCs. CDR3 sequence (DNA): TGTGCCAGTAACGTGAACACCGGGGAGCTGTTTTTT. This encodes CASNVNTGELFF.